These T cell receptor beta chains were read from a single sample in a study of T-cell reconstitution after alpha-beta-depleted transplantation in children. Via MiXCR, TCRdb re-called the PCR reads, giving one row per CDR3 protein. The repertoire holds about 830,000 distinct CDR3 sequences, 15% to 20% seen once, with roughly 4.8% in the top ten. The sample here was PBMCs, mostly from graft donor cells, taken 360 days after TCRalphabeta/CD19-depleted stem cell transplant. The receptors were sampled from a male patient between 5 and 17 years old who had a stem cell transplant for acute lymphoblastic leukemia, so the T cells may come from the graft donor. Both conserved end residues are part of each CDR3. The order of the fields is V gene, D gene, clone size, J gene, CDR3 protein, CDR3 DNA. The D gene is left open where the match is weak. Size is omitted from some rows. Given values are once, few, many or a class for expanded clones.

TRBV5-1,TRBD2,.,TRBJ2-1,CASSLMTSGHNEQFF,TGCGCCAGCAGCTTGATGACTAGCGGGCACAATGAGCAGTTCTTC
TRBV7-2,.,.,TRBJ2-5,CASSLAPEETQYF,TGTGCCAGCAGCTTAGCCCCAGAAGAGACCCAGTACTTC
TRBV4-2,.,few,TRBJ2-1,CASRPRESFDNEQFF,TGTGCCAGCAGACCCAGGGAATCTTTTGACAATGAGCAGTTCTTC
TRBV7-8,.,few,TRBJ2-7,CASSPRGRYEQYF,TGTGCCAGCAGCCCGAGGGGCAGGTACGAGCAGTACTTC
TRBV4-2,TRBD1,few,TRBJ2-2,CASSPWGQDGDTGELFF,TGTGCCAGCAGCCCTTGGGGACAGGACGGAGACACCGGGGAGCTGTTTTTT
TRBV5-1,.,.,TRBJ2-7,CASSIGPQYEQYF,TGCGCCAGCAGCATAGGACCACAATACGAGCAGTACTTC
TRBV20-1,TRBD2,few,TRBJ2-3,CSARDPEPPAGATDTQYF,TGCAGTGCTAGAGACCCCGAGCCCCCAGCGGGAGCTACAGATACGCAGTATTTT
TRBV7-2,.,few,TRBJ2-2,CASSLRGPLNTGELFF,TGTGCCAGCAGCTTGAGAGGGCCGCTTAACACCGGGGAGCTGTTTTTT
TRBV12-3/TRBV12-4,TRBD1,.,TRBJ1-2,CASRTGQGPVGYTF,TGTGCCAGCAGGACGGGACAGGGCCCTGTTGGCTACACCTTC
TRBV19,TRBD1,.,TRBJ1-1,CASSELDRDTEAFF,TGTGCCAGTAGTGAACTTGACAGGGACACTGAAGCTTTCTTT
TRBV27,.,many,TRBJ2-7,CASSLTRAYEQYF,TGTGCCAGCAGCCTTACCAGGGCCTACGAGCAGTACTTC
TRBV20-1,TRBD2,few,TRBJ2-1,CSAPTLAGSRHEQFF,TGCAGTGCTCCTACTCTAGCGGGGAGTAGGCATGAGCAGTTCTTC
TRBV5-6,.,.,TRBJ2-1,CASSSREEQFF,TGTGCCAGCAGCTCAAGGGAGGAGCAGTTCTTC
TRBV12-3/TRBV12-4,TRBD2,few,TRBJ2-3,CASSFGGRFTDTQYF,TGTGCCAGCAGTTTCGGCGGGAGGTTCACAGATACGCAGTATTTT
TRBV7-6,TRBD1,.,TRBJ2-1,CASSWDRFNEQFF,TGTGCCAGCAGCTGGGACAGGTTCAATGAGCAGTTCTTC
TRBV20-1,.,few,TRBJ2-7,CSASENRGPYEQYF,TGCAGTGCTAGTGAAAATAGGGGCCCCTACGAGCAGTACTTC
TRBV4-1,.,few,TRBJ1-1,CASSQLQGSAFF,TGCGCCAGCAGCCAATTACAGGGCTCAGCTTTCTTT
TRBV5-1,.,few,TRBJ1-4,CASSSYRASEEKLFF,TGCGCCAGCAGCTCCTACAGGGCTTCGGAGGAAAAACTGTTTTTT
TRBV5-1,TRBD2,.,TRBJ2-2,CASRPLASGLNTGELFF,TGCGCCAGCAGACCGCTCGCTAGCGGACTGAACACCGGGGAGCTGTTTTTT
TRBV7-3,.,.,TRBJ1-2,CASSLNPGASGYGYTF,TGTGCCAGCAGCTTAAATCCCGGAGCCTCGGGCTATGGCTACACCTTC
TRBV4-1,TRBD2,.,TRBJ2-3,CASSPRPSGSHDVTDTQYF,TGCGCCAGCAGCCCCAGACCTAGCGGGAGCCACGATGTCACAGATACGCAGTATTTT
TRBV9,TRBD2,few,TRBJ2-1,CASSVFSAGLADYNEQFF,TGTGCCAGCAGCGTTTTCAGTGCGGGACTAGCGGATTACAATGAGCAGTTCTTC
TRBV11-1,TRBD1,few,TRBJ2-6,CASSLATGTGFSGANVLTF,TGTGCCAGCAGCTTAGCTACCGGGACAGGGTTCTCTGGGGCCAACGTCCTGACTTTC
TRBV20-1,TRBD1,.,TRBJ2-7,CSVGQGIHEQYF,TGCAGTGTGGGACAGGGGATACACGAGCAGTACTTC
TRBV20-1,.,few,TRBJ1-1,CSARAAGWNTEAFF,TGCAGTGCTAGAGCGGCGGGGTGGAACACTGAAGCTTTCTTT
TRBV11-2,TRBD1,few,TRBJ2-3,CASSQNRGDTQYF,TGTGCCAGCAGCCAAAACAGGGGGGATACGCAGTATTTT
TRBV15,TRBD2,few,TRBJ2-1,CATSSREASYNEQFF,TGTGCCACCAGCTCGCGGGAGGCCTCCTACAATGAGCAGTTCTTC
TRBV19,.,.,TRBJ2-3,CASSERLGSSTDTQYF,TGTGCCAGTAGTGAAAGACTGGGCAGTAGCACAGATACGCAGTATTTT
TRBV9,TRBD1,many,TRBJ2-1,CASSALDRNNEQFF,TGTGCCAGCAGCGCACTGGACAGGAACAATGAGCAGTTCTTC
TRBV29-1,TRBD2,few,TRBJ2-3,CSVVVGTSGTRVTDTQYF,TGCAGCGTTGTCGTTGGGACTAGCGGGACCCGAGTCACAGATACGCAGTATTTT
TRBV18,.,many,TRBJ2-3,CASSPPGADTQYF,TGTGCCAGCTCACCGCCCGGGGCAGATACGCAGTATTTT
TRBV20-1,.,.,TRBJ2-3,CSARDPAATDTQYF,TGCAGTGCTAGAGATCCAGCAGCCACAGATACGCAGTATTTT